This passage covers 25 T cell receptor beta chains from one sample sequenced in a study of blood T cell repertoires in COVID-19. Measured with immunoSEQ multiplex PCR; TCRdb has only the in-frame clones, and not every one. The sample contains fewer than 55,000 clones, roughly 89% of which appear only once. Sequenced material: peripheral blood. The receptor set was obtained from a man aged 80 or over with active or convalescent COVID-19.

The CDR3 reads CASSSASGGTDTQYF. The CDR3 DNA reads as TGTGCCAGCAGCTCAGCCAGCGGGGGGACAGATACGCAGTATTTT. The rearrangement uses TRBV7-2 and TRBJ2-3; 9 bases are shared with TRBD2. This CDR3 has 15 residues. V was pared by 4 bases and J by 3 bases, with 5 bases of the junction left unmatched. Germline values: CDR1 SGHTA, CDR2 FQGNSA. Drawing the rest from reference TRBV7-2 and TRBJ2-3, the complete variable domain is GAGVSQSPSNKVTEKGKDVELRCDPISGHTALYWYRQSLGQGLEFLIYFQGNSAPDKSGLPSDRFSAERTGGSVSTLTIQRTQQEDSAVYLCASSSASGGTDTQYFGPGTRLTVL.

This rearrangement joins TRBV9 to TRBJ1-1; D may be TRBD1 (5 bases). V dropped 1 base and J dropped 4 bases, with 11 bases sitting between them. The CDR3 sequence is 14 residues long. CDR1 is SGDLS, CDR2 YYNGEE, per germline. CDR3 amino acids: CASSVQGSSTEAFF. CDR3 bases: TGTGCCAGCAGCGTACAGGGTAGTAGCACTGAAGCTTTCTTT.

The rearrangement joins TRBV29-1 to TRBJ2-7, with 7 bases fitting TRBD2. The CDR3 sequence is 12 residues long. CDR1 and CDR2 from the germline V gene are SQVTM and ANQGSEA. The CDR3 here is CRGGLRTYEQYF. The DNA of the CDR3 is TGCAGGGGGGGACTACGTACCTACGAGCAGTACTTC.

The CDR3 bases are TGTGCCAGCAGCCCCGACGACAGGGTGGGAGGCTACACCTTC. Residues: CASSPDDRVGGYTF. The chain combines TRBV6-5 with TRBJ1-2; 7 nucleotides align to TRBD1. This CDR3 is built from 14 residues. Trimming cost V 6 bases and J 8 bases; bases outside gene matches: 12. The germline gives CDR1 MNHEY, CDR2 SVGAGI.

The rearrangement links TRBV19 to TRBJ2-2, with D tentatively TRBD2 (5 bases). The germline CDR1 and CDR2 sequences are LNHDA and SQIVND (reference sequence). Trimming removed 4 bases from V and 7 bases from J, with 16 bases in between. The CDR3 loop spans 15 amino acids. This chain's CDR3 is CASSRRARADGELFF. The DNA for the CDR3 is TGTGCCAGTAGTAGGAGAGCGAGGGCCGACGGGGAGCTGTTTTTT. Looking up the rest from reference TRBV19 and TRBJ2-2 gives the full variable domain: DGGITQSPKYLFRKEGQNVTLSCEQNLNHDAMYWYRQDPGQGLRLIYYSQIVNDFQKGDIAEGYSVSREKKESFPLTVTSAQKNPTAFYLCASSRRARADGELFFGEGSRLTVL.

This chain uses TRBV27 with TRBJ2-3; 8 bases fit TRBD2. Trimming cost V 1 base and J 6 bases; bases outside gene matches: 15. Looked up from germline, CDR1 is MNHEY and CDR2 is SMNVEV (reference sequence). CDR3 length: 18 residues. The CDR3 here is CASSLLGARLASRDTQYF. DNA of the CDR3: TGTGCCAGCAGTTTATTGGGGGCGCGACTAGCGAGTAGGGATACGCAGTATTTT.

CDR3 protein: CASSTTSGDTQYF. The CDR3, as DNA: TGCGCCAGCAGCACGACTAGCGGGGATACGCAGTATTTT. The chain couples TRBV5-1 to TRBJ2-3; the match to TRBD2 covers 10 bases. The CDR3 totals 13 residues. From germline, CDR1 is SGHRS and CDR2 YFSETQ. V lost 4 bases and J lost 6; bases outside the gene matches: 2.

The chain couples TRBV18 to TRBJ1-2; TRBD1 agrees at 9 bases. The germline V gene has CDR1 KGHSH and CDR2 LQKENI. The junction had 3 bases not matched to a gene; V was cut back by 5 bases and J by 2 bases. This CDR3 contains 14 residues. In nucleotides, the CDR3 is TGTGCCAGCTCAAACGGGACAGGGAACTATGGCTACACCTTC. This gives the protein CASSNGTGNYGYTF.

V and J are TRBV19 and TRBJ2-1; D is unclear. Between the trimmed V and J ends, which lost 4 bases and 4 bases, there was a span of 23 bases. CDR3 length equals 18 residues. CDR1 and CDR2 (germline): LNHDA, SQIVND (reference sequence). CDR3 nucleotides: TGTGCCAGTAGTAGGTGGCAGCTTACAAGAGGCGAGTACAATGAGCAGTTCTTC. Its translation: CASSRWQLTRGEYNEQFF.

The chain is built from TRBV7-6 and TRBJ2-7; weak D call: TRBD2 (6 bases). Germline V gene sequence: CDR1 SGHVS, CDR2 FNYEAQ. V lost 2 bases and J 0 bases, leaving 11 bases between the germline ends. The CDR3 runs 15 residues. CDR3 loop: CASSLRPSASYEQYF. Written as DNA, the CDR3 is TGTGCCAGCAGCTTAAGGCCTAGCGCCTCCTACGAGCAGTACTTC.

This clone was recorded once. The CDR3 spells CASSFPPSGGGETQYF. For the CDR3, the DNA is TGTGCCAGCAGCTTCCCCCCAAGCGGGGGCGGAGAGACCCAGTACTTC. This rearrangement joins TRBV7-2 to TRBJ2-5; 8 bases map to TRBD2. The ends lost 3 bases at V and 4 bases at J; junction bases unmatched: 10. The CDR3 is made up of 16 amino acids. Germline CDR1 is SGHTA and CDR2 is FQGNSA.

This rearrangement joins TRBV5-1 to TRBJ2-7, with 16 bases matching TRBD2. The ends lost 1 base at V and 4 bases at J; junction bases unmatched: 11. CDR3 length: 19 amino acids. Per the germline V gene, CDR1 is SGHRS and CDR2 is YFSETQ. CDR3 residues: CASSLLGLAGGQRIYEQYF. CDR3 in DNA: TGCGCCAGCAGCTTGTTGGGACTAGCGGGGGGGCAAAGGATTTACGAGCAGTACTTC.

The J gene is TRBJ1-4, the V gene TRBV27; D is possibly TRBD1 (5 bases). With 6 bases removed from V and 5 bases from J, the gap between germline ends came to 19 bases. The V gene's germline CDR1 is MNHEY and CDR2 SMNVEV (reference sequence). The CDR3 loop spans 16 amino acids. The CDR3 DNA sequence: TGTGCCAGCAGCAGGAACATCGGACACGAAAATGAAAAACTGTTTTTT. Its protein product is CASSRNIGHENEKLFF. Supplemented by reference TRBV27 and TRBJ1-4, the full variable domain reads EAQVTQNPRYLITVTGKKLTVTCSQNMNHEYMSWYRQDPGLGLRQIYYSMNVEVTDKGDVPEGYKVSRKEKRNFPLILESPSPNQTSLYFCASSRNIGHENEKLFFGSGTQLSVL.

This clone was counted once. This chain joins TRBV5-1 and TRBJ2-2; 12 nucleotides line up with TRBD2. The V gene's germline CDR1 is SGHRS and CDR2 YFSETQ. The CDR3 contains 15 residues. Trimming at V came to 4 bases and at J to 5 bases, leaving 3 bases not matched to a gene. The CDR3 DNA sequence: TGCGCCAGCAGCCCGGGGACTAGCGGGACCGGGGAGCTGTTTTTT. Translation gives CASSPGTSGTGELFF.

The rearrangement joins TRBV28 to TRBJ1-5; no clear D gene. The V and J ends lost 5 bases and 5 bases respectively, with 16 bases between them. Germline lookup yields CDR1 MDHEN and CDR2 SYDVKM. This CDR3 is 15 amino acids long. The CDR3 here is CASSPQLGGYQPQHF. Here the CDR3 DNA reads TGTGCCAGCAGTCCTCAGTTAGGAGGATATCAGCCCCAGCATTTT.

The chain joins TRBV19 to TRBJ1-2; the D gene is possibly TRBD1 (6 bases). Trimming shortened V by 2 bases and J by 6 bases, and 13 bases separated the two germline ends. Germline V CDR1 and CDR2: LNHDA, SQIVND (reference sequence). This CDR3 region has 14 residues. CDR3 bases: TGTGCCAGTAGTATATTGGTACAGGGCCATGGCTACACCTTC. Translation: CASSILVQGHGYTF.

The V call is TRBV30, the J call TRBJ2-7, with TRBD1 identical over 9 bases. With 2 bases clipped from V and 12 bases from J, the junction kept 5 bases outside the gene matches. Germline loops: CDR1 GTSNPN, CDR2 SVGIG (reference sequence). This CDR3 is 11 amino acids long. The CDR3 is CAWSQGQGLYF. The CDR3 nucleotides are TGTGCCTGGAGTCAGGGACAGGGACTGTACTTC.

The CDR3 DNA is TGTGCCAGCAGCGCCCCCAGGGGTACTACTGAAGCTTTCTTT. Translation gives CASSAPRGTTEAFF. The chain carries TRBV28 and TRBJ1-1; D is perhaps TRBD1 (6 bases). CDR3 length equals 14 residues. V lost 6 bases to trimming and J lost 5 bases, with 16 bases between them. Germline V gene data show CDR1 as MDHEN and CDR2 as SYDVKM.

This rearrangement joins TRBV28 to TRBJ1-4, with unresolved D. Trimming cost V 4 bases and J 6 bases, with 12 bases left between them. The germline V gene has CDR1 MDHEN and CDR2 SYDVKM. This CDR3 region has 14 residues. CDR3 loop: CASSSWFRDEKLFF. In DNA, the CDR3 is TGTGCCAGCAGTTCGTGGTTTCGGGATGAAAAACTGTTTTTT.

The chain carries TRBV5-1 and TRBJ2-1, with TRBD2 matching over 14 bases. The trim removed 5 bases at V and 1 base at J, leaving 8 bases unmatched. The CDR3 loop spans 18 amino acids. The germline gives CDR1 SGHRS, CDR2 YFSETQ. This chain's CDR3 is CASSSGLAGVLSYNEQFF. CDR3 coding DNA: TGCGCCAGCAGTTCGGGACTAGCGGGAGTTTTATCCTACAATGAGCAGTTCTTC.

This clone was counted once. The CDR3 here is CASSLAVAGGDTEAFF. The CDR3 region has the DNA TGTGCCAGCAGCTTAGCGGTAGCAGGGGGCGACACTGAAGCTTTCTTT. The V and J genes are TRBV7-9 and TRBJ1-1, with 8 bases that match TRBD1. The length of the CDR3 is 16 residues. V was pared by 0 bases and J by 3 bases, with 6 bases of the junction left unmatched. Germline CDR1 SEHNR, CDR2 FQNEAQ (reference sequence).

V and J are TRBV3-1 (or the pseudogene TRBV3-2) and TRBJ1-2, with TRBD1 identical over 7 bases. The germline V gene encodes CDR1 LGHDT and CDR2 YNNKEL (reference sequence). This CDR3 is built from 17 residues. The V gene end was trimmed by 5 bases and the J gene end by 1 base; junction bases not matched to a gene: 13. CDR3 region: CASSLQTGTAFNYGYTF. The CDR3 DNA reads TGTGCCAGCAGCTTACAAACCGGGACAGCTTTTAACTATGGCTACACCTTC.

The V call is TRBV7-3, the J call TRBJ1-1; D is unresolved. Germline V CDR1 and CDR2: SGHTA, FQGTGA. The CDR3 covers 16 residues. The V end lost 5 bases, the J end lost 1 base, and 17 bases lay between the germline ends. CDR3 sequence (DNA): TGTGCCAGCAGCCCAACCCGTCTGGGAGGGAACACTGAAGCTTTCTTT. Protein: CASSPTRLGGNTEAFF.

About this clone: A read error may produce the germline difference seen at one junction end. Here the CDR3 DNA reads TGCGCCAGCAGCGTCGGACAGGGACTTTCCCTCTTC. Translating gives CASSVGQGLSLF. J is TRBJ2-7 and V is TRBV5-1; 8 nucleotides match TRBD1. The CDR3 runs to 12 residues. Germline V gene sequence: CDR1 SGHRS, CDR2 YFSETQ. The whole variable domain, filled in from reference TRBV5-1 and TRBJ2-7, reads KAGVTQTPRYLIKTRGQQVTLSCSPISGHRSVSWYQQTPGQGLQFLFEYFSETQRNKGNFPGRFSGRQFSNSRSEMNVSTLELGDSALYLCASSVGQGLSLFGPGTRLTVT.

This rearrangement joins TRBV20-1 to TRBJ1-2; D is unclear. Trimming pared 2 bases from V and 4 bases from J, leaving 5 bases between. The CDR3 is made up of 11 amino acids. The germline V gene has CDR1 DFQATT and CDR2 SNEGSKA (reference sequence). The DNA of the CDR3 is TGCAGTGCTAGATGGGCCTATGGCTACACCTTC. It yields the protein CSARWAYGYTF.